This TCR beta chain came from a study of T cells in Graves' hyperthyroidism and ophthalmopathy. General study results and limits: A median approximately 6.8 months before onset, the model predicted ophthalmopathy. Blood also showed most of the thyroid clonotypes that were expanded above 0.001.

The TCR beta CDR3 regions underwent amplification using RNA transcripts as the source. An initial round of RT-PCR targeting the TCR CDR3 relied on the HTBI primer set. TCRdb reprocessed the multiplex PCR reads via MiXCR and lists one record per CDR3 protein. The sample includes a few hundred thousand distinct CDR3 sequences, 12% to 15% of them seen just once. Turning to this clonotype: Its specificity is unknown.

Individuals with ophthalmopathy presented a Clinical Activity Score of at least 3, a NOSPECS grade of at least 4 and a duration under 3 months. Germline V gene lookup returns CDR1 SGDLS and CDR2 YYNGEE. V shed 3 bases and J shed 0 bases, with 10 bases lying between them. The CDR3 is made up of 15 amino acids. This receptor was obtained from a woman in her sixties or seventies with Graves' ophthalmopathy. V and J are TRBV9 and TRBJ2-1; D is ambiguous. Sequenced input: blood. CDR3 bases: TGTGCCAGCAGCGGGCCGGGCAACTCCTACAATGAGCAGTTCTTC. Translating it yields CASSGPGNSYNEQFF. Full variable domain (remainder filled in from reference TRBV9 and TRBJ2-1): DSGVTQTPKHLITATGQRVTLRCSPRSGDLSVYWYQQSLDQGLQFLIQYYNGEERAKGNILERFSAQQFPDLHSELNLSSLELGDSALYFCASSGPGNSYNEQFFGPGTRLTVL.